A few counts support the clone carrying this T cell receptor beta chain. Antigen: not known. This sample is part of a study of T cell responses to AZD1222 COVID-19 vaccine. Findings of the study overall: The study identified only five to seven AZD1222 recipients as seropositive at baseline. Variant regions that are unmutated are reportedly the target of nearly half of spike-specific TCRs. Spike was spanned by vaccine-associated CD4 TCRs, which were dominant at 160-218 and 743-854.

Data came from immunoSEQ multiplex PCR; TCRdb stores just in-frame clones and leaves some out. This table holds 75,000 to 100,000 clones, roughly 88% found once. The trim removed 4 bases at V and 2 bases at J, leaving 3 bases unmatched. Germline values: CDR1 SGHTS, CDR2 YDEGEE. The CDR3 spans 15 residues. Specimen: peripheral blood, collected on day 0 of AZD1222 vaccination. This chain links TRBV5-8 with TRBJ1-5, with 10 nucleotides matching TRBD1. This clonotype was obtained from an adult in good health. CDR3 nucleotide sequence: TGTGCCAGCAGCCCCGGGACAGGGGGCAATCAGCCCCAGCATTTT. Translated: CASSPGTGGNQPQHF. Supplemented by reference TRBV5-8 and TRBJ1-5, the full variable domain reads EAGVTQSPTHLIKTRGQQATLRCSPISGHTSVYWYQQALGLGLQFLLWYDEGEERNRGNFPPRFSGRQFPNYSSELNVNALELEDSALYLCASSPGTGGNQPQHFGDGTRLSIL.